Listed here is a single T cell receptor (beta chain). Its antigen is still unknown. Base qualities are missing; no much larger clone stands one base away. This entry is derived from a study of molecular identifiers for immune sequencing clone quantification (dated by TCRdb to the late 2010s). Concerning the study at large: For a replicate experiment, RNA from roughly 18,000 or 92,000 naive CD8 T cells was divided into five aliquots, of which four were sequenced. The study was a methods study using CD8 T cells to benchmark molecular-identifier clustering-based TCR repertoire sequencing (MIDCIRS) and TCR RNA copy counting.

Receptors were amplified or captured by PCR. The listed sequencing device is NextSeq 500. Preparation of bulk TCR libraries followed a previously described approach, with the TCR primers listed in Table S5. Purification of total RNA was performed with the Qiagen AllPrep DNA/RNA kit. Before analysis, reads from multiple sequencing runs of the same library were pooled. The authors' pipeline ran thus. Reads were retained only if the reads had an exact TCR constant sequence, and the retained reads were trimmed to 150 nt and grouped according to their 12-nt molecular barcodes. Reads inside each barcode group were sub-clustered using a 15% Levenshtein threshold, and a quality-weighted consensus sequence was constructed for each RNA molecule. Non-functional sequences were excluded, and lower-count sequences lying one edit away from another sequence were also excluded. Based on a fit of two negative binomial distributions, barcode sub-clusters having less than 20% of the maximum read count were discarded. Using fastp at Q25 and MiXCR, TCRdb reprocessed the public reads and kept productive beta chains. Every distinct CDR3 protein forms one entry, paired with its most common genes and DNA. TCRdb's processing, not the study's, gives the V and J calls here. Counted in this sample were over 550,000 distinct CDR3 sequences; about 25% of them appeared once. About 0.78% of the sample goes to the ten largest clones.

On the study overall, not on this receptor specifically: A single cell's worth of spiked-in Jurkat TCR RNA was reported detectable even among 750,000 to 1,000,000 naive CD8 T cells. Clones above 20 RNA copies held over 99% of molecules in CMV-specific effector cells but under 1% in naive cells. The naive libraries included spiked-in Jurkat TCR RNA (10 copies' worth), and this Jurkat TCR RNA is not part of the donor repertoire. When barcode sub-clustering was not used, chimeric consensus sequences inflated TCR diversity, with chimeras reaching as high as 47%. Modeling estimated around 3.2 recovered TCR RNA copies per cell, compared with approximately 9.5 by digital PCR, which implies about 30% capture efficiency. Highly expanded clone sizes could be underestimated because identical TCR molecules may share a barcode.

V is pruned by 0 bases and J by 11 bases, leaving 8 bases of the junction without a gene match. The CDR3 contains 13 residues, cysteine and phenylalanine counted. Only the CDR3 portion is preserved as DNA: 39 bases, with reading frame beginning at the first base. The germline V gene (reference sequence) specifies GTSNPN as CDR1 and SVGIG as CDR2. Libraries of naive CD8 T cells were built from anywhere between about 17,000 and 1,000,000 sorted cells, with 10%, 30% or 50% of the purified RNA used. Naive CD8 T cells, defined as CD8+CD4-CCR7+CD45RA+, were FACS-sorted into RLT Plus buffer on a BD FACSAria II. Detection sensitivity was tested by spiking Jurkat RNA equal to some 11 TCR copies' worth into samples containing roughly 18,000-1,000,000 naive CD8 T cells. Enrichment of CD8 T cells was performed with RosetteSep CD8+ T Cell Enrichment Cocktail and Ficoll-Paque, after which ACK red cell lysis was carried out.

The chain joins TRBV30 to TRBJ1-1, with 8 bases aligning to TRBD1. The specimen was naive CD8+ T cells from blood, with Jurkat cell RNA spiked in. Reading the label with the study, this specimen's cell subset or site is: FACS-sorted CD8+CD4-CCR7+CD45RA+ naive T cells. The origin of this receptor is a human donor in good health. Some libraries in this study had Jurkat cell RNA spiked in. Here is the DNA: TGTGCCTGGAGTGTAGTGCCGGACAGGGAGGCTTTCTTT. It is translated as CAWSVVPDREAFF.